This T cell receptor (beta chain) is from a study of T cells in localized non-small cell lung cancer. Study-wide points: Of the tissues analyzed, uninvolved adjacent lung showed maximal T cell clonality, greater than tumor. Appearances in adjacent lung were noted for a median 57 of the top 100 tumor clones. A higher density of T cells in blood coincided with extended overall survival.

The germline gives CDR1 MDHEN, CDR2 SYDVKM. This CDR3 has 15 amino acids. Trimming shortened V by 4 bases and J by 3 bases, and 13 bases separated the two germline ends. Note on this clone: The antigen is unknown.

The table came from immunoSEQ multiplex PCR; TCRdb's copy has only in-frame clones and leaves some out. Of fewer than 95,000 clones in the sample, approximately 90% were seen once. The sequencing here drew on PBMCs, taken before any cancer treatment. This clonotype originated in a woman aged 35-75 years with stage II squamous cell lung carcinoma. This chain joins TRBV28 and TRBJ1-3; D is undetermined. CDR3 protein: CASSSAAFLGNTIYF. The CDR3, as DNA: TGTGCCAGCAGTTCCGCCGCATTTCTTGGAAACACCATATATTTT.